This T cell receptor beta chain was captured by sequencing in a study of molecular identifiers for immune sequencing clone quantification. Study details: Replicates partitioned RNA from approximately 20,000 or 98,000 naive CD8 cells into five parts, sequencing four. Study-level results: Molecules of identical TCR sharing a barcode could underestimate highly expanded clone sizes.

This clonotype was observed many times. Antigen unknown. The CDR3 is 14 amino acids. Germline V gene sequence: CDR1 SEHNR, CDR2 FQNEAQ (reference sequence). Trimming removed 4 bases at V and 4 bases at J, with 12 bases between. Via MiXCR, TCRdb re-called the PCR reads, giving one row per CDR3 protein. Of about 330,000 distinct CDR3 sequences detected, roughly 23% appear once; the ten largest clones hold 0.74%. Libraries for naive CD8 T cells, which were made from roughly 18,000 to 920,000 sorted cells, drew on 10%, 30% or 50% of the RNA. CD8+CD4-CCR7+CD45RA+ sorting gave the naive CD8 T cells. Input material: naive CD8+ T cells from blood, with Jurkat cell RNA spiked in. Regarding subset: FACS-sorted CD8+CD4-CCR7+CD45RA+ naive T cells. The chain combines TRBV7-9 with TRBJ2-3; D is unresolved. This TCR was sampled from a human donor in good health. Some libraries in this study had Jurkat cell RNA spiked in. CDR3 sequence: CASSSRNRPDTQYF. The DNA of the CDR3 is TGTGCCAGCAGCTCCCGAAACCGTCCAGATACGCAGTATTTT.